Here is one T cell receptor beta chain with its context. Its antigen remains unknown. Sequencing used immunoSEQ multiplex PCR; TCRdb keeps in-frame clones, though not all of them. The sample holds under 650,000 clones; 90% to 96% are singletons and the top ten take about 0.064%. These data are taken from a study of shared clonotypes between healthy human individuals. Study outcomes and limitations: Estimated richness values were generally larger in naive subsets than in memory subsets.

Germline V CDR1 and CDR2: SGHAT, FQNNGV. The V and J ends lost 1 base and 3 bases, in that order; junction bases with no gene match: 2. The CDR3 consists of 15 residues. A CD45RA-negative memory subset and a CD45RA+ naive subset were separated from the CD4+ cells. The V call is TRBV11-2, the J call TRBJ2-1, with 8 bases identical to TRBD2. The receptor was isolated from a woman under 40 in good health. Source material: naive CD4+ T cells sorted from blood. The subset is: CD45RA+ positively selected. Here the CDR3 DNA reads TGTGCCAGCAGCTTAGGTACTAGCGGCTACAATGAGCAGTTCTTC. As protein: CASSLGTSGYNEQFF.